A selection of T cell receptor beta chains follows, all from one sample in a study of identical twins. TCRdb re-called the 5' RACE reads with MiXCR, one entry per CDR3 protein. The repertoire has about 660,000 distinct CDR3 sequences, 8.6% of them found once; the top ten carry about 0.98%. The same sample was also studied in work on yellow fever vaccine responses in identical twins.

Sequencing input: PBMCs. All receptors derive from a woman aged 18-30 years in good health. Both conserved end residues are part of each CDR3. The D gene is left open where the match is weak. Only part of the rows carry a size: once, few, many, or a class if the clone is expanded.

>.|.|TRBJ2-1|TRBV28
CASRLQGAISNEQFF
TGTGCCAGCAGGCTACAGGGTGCTATTAGCAATGAGCAGTTCTTC
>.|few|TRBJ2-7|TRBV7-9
CASSFDRKSYEQYF
TGTGCCAGCAGCTTTGACAGGAAGTCCTACGAGCAGTACTTC
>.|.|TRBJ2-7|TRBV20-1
CSARRVSGNEQYF
TGCAGTGCTAGAAGGGTGAGCGGAAACGAGCAGTACTTC
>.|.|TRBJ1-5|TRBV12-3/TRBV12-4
CASSLDGTENQPQHF
TGTGCCAGCAGTTTAGACGGGACGGAGAATCAGCCCCAGCATTTT
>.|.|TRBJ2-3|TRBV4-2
CASSLLGGKRGTDTQYF
TGTGCCAGCAGCCTACTGGGCGGGAAGAGGGGCACAGATACGCAGTATTTT
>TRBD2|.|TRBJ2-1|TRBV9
CASSVARLAGPYNEQFF
TGTGCCAGCAGCGTAGCTAGACTAGCGGGGCCCTACAATGAGCAGTTCTTC
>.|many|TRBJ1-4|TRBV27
CASRPRGVGEKLFF
TGTGCCAGCAGACCCAGGGGAGTCGGTGAAAAACTGTTTTTT
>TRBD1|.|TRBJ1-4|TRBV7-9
CASSLARDRGEKLFF
TGTGCCAGCAGCTTAGCACGGGACAGAGGAGAAAAACTGTTTTTT
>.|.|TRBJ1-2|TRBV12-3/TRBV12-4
CASTPAGPHGYTF
TGTGCCAGCACTCCCGCGGGCCCTCATGGCTACACCTTC
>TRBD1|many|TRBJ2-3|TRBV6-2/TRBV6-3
CASRQGISTQYF
TGTGCCAGCAGACAGGGGATTTCTACGCAGTATTTT
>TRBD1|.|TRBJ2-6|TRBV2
CASRPGQGAAGANVLTF
TGTGCCAGCAGGCCGGGACAGGGGGCAGCCGGGGCCAACGTCCTGACTTTC
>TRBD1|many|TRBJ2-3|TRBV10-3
CAISESGGGTDTQYF
TGTGCCATCAGTGAATCAGGGGGCGGCACAGATACGCAGTATTTT
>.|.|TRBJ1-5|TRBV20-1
CSGEGSNQPQHF
TGCAGTGGAGAAGGCAGCAATCAGCCCCAGCATTTT
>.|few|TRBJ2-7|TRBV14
CASSRGNKLYEQYF
TGTGCCAGCAGCCGGGGGAATAAGCTCTACGAGCAGTACTTC
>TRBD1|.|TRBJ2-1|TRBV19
CASSPRDRVVHEQFF
TGTGCCAGTAGCCCCCGGGACAGGGTCGTTCATGAGCAGTTCTTC
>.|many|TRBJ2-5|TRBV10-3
CAISESGLAETQYF
TGTGCCATCAGTGAGTCCGGTCTCGCGGAGACCCAGTACTTC
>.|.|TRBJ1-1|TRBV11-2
CASSLDRGLGAFF
TGTGCCAGCAGCTTAGACAGGGGATTGGGAGCTTTCTTT
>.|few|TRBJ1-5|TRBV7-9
CASSQHSGAGGQPQHF
TGTGCCAGCAGCCAGCATAGCGGGGCAGGCGGTCAGCCCCAGCATTTT
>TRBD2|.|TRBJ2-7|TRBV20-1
CSASGLAGGSYEQYF
TGCAGTGCTAGTGGACTAGCGGGGGGGTCCTACGAGCAGTACTTC
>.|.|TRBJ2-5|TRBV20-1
CSASGQQQETQYF
TGCAGTGCTAGCGGGCAGCAGCAAGAGACCCAGTACTTC
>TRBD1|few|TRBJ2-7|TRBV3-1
CASSQGQIYEQYF
TGTGCCAGCAGCCAGGGACAGATCTACGAGCAGTACTTC
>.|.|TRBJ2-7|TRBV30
CACEWAAEQYF
TGTGCCTGTGAATGGGCAGCCGAGCAGTACTTC
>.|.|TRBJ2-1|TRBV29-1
CSAGEPTKGVF
TGCAGCGCGGGAGAACCCACGAAGGGAGTCTTC
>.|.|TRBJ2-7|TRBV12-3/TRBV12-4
CASSFTGGSYEQYF
TGTGCCAGCAGTTTCACTGGGGGCTCCTACGAGCAGTACTTC
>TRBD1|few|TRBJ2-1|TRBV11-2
CASSFLLDRALYNEQFF
TGTGCCAGCAGCTTCCTATTAGACAGGGCCCTCTACAATGAGCAGTTCTTC
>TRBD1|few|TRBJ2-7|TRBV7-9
CASSSARDSSYEQYF
TGTGCCAGCAGCTCAGCCCGGGACAGTTCCTACGAGCAGTACTTC
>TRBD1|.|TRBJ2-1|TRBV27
CASSPQTGPVDNEQFF
TGTGCCAGCAGTCCCCAGACAGGGCCCGTAGACAATGAGCAGTTCTTC
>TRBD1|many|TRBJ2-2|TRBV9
CASSEPGQGGETNTGELFF
TGTGCCAGCAGCGAACCGGGACAGGGTGGGGAAACGAACACCGGGGAGCTGTTTTTT
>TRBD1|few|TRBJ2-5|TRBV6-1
CASSEDGTGLTQYF
TGTGCCAGCAGTGAAGACGGGACAGGCTTGACCCAGTACTTC
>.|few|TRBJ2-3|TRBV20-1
CSARGRASTDTQYF
TGCAGTGCTAGAGGTCGGGCTAGCACAGATACGCAGTATTTT
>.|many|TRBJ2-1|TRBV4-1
CASSPPTGSYNEQFF
TGCGCCAGCAGCCCACCCACAGGGAGCTACAATGAGCAGTTCTTC
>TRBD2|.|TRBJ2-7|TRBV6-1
CASSDGTSGAYEQYF
TGTGCCAGCAGTGACGGGACTAGCGGAGCCTACGAGCAGTACTTC
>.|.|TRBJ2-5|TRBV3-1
CASSLRALETQYF
TGTGCCAGCAGCCTACGCGCTCTAGAGACCCAGTACTTC
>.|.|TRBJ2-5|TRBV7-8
CASSSGHGGGETQYF
TGTGCCAGCAGCTCCGGTCATGGGGGCGGAGAGACCCAGTACTTC
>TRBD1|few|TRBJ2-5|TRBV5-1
CASSSTGQGKETQYF
TGCGCCAGCAGCTCTACTGGACAGGGGAAAGAGACCCAGTACTTC
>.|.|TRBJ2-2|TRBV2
CASRETGMNTGELFF
TGTGCCAGCAGGGAAACAGGGATGAACACCGGGGAGCTGTTTTTT
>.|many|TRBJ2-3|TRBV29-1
CSVDVSAADTQYF
TGCAGCGTTGACGTTAGCGCGGCAGATACGCAGTATTTT
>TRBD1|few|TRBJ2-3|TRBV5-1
CASSLTRTGYTDTQYF
TGCGCCAGCAGTCTCACGCGGACAGGTTACACAGATACGCAGTATTTT
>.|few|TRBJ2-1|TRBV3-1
CASSPRRYYNEQFF
TGTGCCAGCAGCCCCCGACGCTACTACAATGAGCAGTTCTTC
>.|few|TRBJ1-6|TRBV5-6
CASRGRGRDNSPLHF
TGTGCCAGCAGGGGAAGGGGACGGGATAATTCACCCCTCCACTTT
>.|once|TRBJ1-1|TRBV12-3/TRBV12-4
CTSSLDLEAFF
TGTACCAGCAGTTTAGACCTTGAAGCTTTCTTT
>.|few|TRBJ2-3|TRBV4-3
CASSQDSGGNTQYF
TGCGCCAGCAGCCAAGACAGTGGAGGGAATACGCAGTATTTT
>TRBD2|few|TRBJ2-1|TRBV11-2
CASSPTSGGWYNEQFF
TGTGCCAGCAGCCCGACTAGCGGGGGGTGGTACAATGAGCAGTTCTTC
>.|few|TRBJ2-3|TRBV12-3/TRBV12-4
CASSPRTVTIDTQYF
TGTGCCAGCAGTCCACGGACAGTGACGATAGATACGCAGTATTTT
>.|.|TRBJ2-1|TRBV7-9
CASSLEAISYNEQFF
TGTGCCAGCAGCTTAGAGGCGATCTCCTACAATGAGCAGTTCTTC
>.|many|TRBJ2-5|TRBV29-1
CSGRIGWETQYF
TGCAGCGGTCGAATTGGTTGGGAGACCCAGTACTTC
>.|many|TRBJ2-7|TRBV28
CASRTYEQYF
TGTGCCAGCAGGACCTACGAGCAGTACTTC
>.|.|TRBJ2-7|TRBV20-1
CSARGRRGGYEQYF
TGCAGTGCTAGAGGCCGAAGGGGGGGGTACGAGCAGTACTTC
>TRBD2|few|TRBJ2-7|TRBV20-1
CSYQTSGIYEQYF
TGCAGTTATCAGACTAGCGGGATCTACGAGCAGTACTTC
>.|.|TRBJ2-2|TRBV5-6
CASMIAAAGELFF
TGTGCCAGTATGATAGCGGCGGCCGGGGAGCTGTTTTTT
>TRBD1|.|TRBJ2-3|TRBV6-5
CASSYWMGQGTDTQYF
TGTGCCAGCAGTTACTGGATGGGACAGGGAACAGATACGCAGTATTTT
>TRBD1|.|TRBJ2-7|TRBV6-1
CASRTRQGFDEQYF
TGTGCCAGCAGGACCCGACAGGGTTTTGACGAGCAGTACTTC
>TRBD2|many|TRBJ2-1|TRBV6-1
CASSLGLAGANEQFF
TGTGCCAGCAGCCTGGGACTAGCGGGCGCAAATGAGCAGTTCTTC
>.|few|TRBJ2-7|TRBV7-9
CASSLMGDSYEQYF
TGTGCCAGCAGCTTAATGGGTGACTCCTACGAGCAGTACTTC
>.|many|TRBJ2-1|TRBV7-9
CASRRTREQFF
TGTGCCAGCAGGCGAACCAGGGAGCAGTTCTTC
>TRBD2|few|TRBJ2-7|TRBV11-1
CASSFAGGPSYEQYF
TGTGCCAGCAGCTTTGCGGGGGGGCCGTCCTACGAGCAGTACTTC
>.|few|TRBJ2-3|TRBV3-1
CASSHDRSTDTQYF
TGTGCCAGCAGCCACGACAGGTCCACAGATACGCAGTATTTT
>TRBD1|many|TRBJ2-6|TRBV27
CASSLYAFLTGTGSGANVLTF
TGTGCCAGCAGTTTATACGCCTTTTTAACCGGGACAGGCTCTGGGGCCAACGTCCTGACTTTC